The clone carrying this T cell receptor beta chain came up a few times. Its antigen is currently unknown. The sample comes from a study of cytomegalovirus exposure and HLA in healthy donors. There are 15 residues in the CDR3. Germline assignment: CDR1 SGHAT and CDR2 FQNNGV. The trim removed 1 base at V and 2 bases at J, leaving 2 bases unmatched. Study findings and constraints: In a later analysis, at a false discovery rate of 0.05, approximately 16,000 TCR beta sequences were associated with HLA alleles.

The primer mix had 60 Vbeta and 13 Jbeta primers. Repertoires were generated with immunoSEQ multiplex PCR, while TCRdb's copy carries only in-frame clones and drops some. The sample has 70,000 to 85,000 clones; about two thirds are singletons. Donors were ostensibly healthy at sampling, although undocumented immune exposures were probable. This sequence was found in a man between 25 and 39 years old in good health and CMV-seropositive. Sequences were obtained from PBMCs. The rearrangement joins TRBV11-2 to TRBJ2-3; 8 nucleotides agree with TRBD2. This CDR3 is CASSLAGGATDTQYF. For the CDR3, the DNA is TGTGCCAGCAGCTTAGCGGGGGGGGCCACAGATACGCAGTATTTT.